This TCR beta chain was found in a study of CD8 T cells in ankylosing spondylitis. Study results and limitations: Significant enrichment of disease-linked clones was reported in matched ankylosing spondylitis synovial fluid. A number of the motif variants had already been described in reactive arthritis synovial fluid and blood.

V shed 2 bases, J shed 7 bases, and the junction held 10 bases outside the gene matches. Germline V CDR1 and CDR2: SNHLY, FYNNEI. This CDR3 is built from 16 residues. As for this clonotype: Its antigen is unidentified.

Quantitative molecular-barcoded 5'-RACE generated the TCR beta libraries. From the 5' RACE reads, TCRdb called clonotypes with MiXCR, one entry per CDR3 protein. The sample has about 400,000 distinct CDR3 sequences, 20% seen once. The receptor was isolated from a male donor with ankylosing spondylitis or in good health (not recorded which). The chain carries TRBV2 and TRBJ2-1; TRBD2 aligns across 8 bases. The sample comprised blood, either unsorted or a sorted T cell fraction (not recorded which). The DNA of the CDR3 is TGTGCCAGCAGTGAATCCGGCGGGGGGCTGCCGAATGAGCAGTTCTTC. Encoded protein: CASSESGGGLPNEQFF. The entire variable domain, with the rest obtained from reference TRBV2 and TRBJ2-1, is as follows: EPEVTQTPSHQVTQMGQEVILRCVPISNHLYFYWYRQILGQKVEFLVSFYNNEISEKSEIFDDQFSVERPDGSNFTLKIRSTKLEDSAMYFCASSESGGGLPNEQFFGPGTRLTVL.